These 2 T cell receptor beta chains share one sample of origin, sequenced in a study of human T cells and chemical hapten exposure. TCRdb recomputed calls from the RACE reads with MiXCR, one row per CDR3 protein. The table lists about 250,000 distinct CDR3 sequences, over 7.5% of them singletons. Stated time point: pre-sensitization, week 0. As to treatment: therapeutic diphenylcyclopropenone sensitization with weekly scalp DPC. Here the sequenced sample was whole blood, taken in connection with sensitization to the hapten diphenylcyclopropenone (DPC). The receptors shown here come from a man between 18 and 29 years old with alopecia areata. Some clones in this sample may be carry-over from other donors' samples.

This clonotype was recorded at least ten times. The DNA for the CDR3 is TGTGCCAGTTCTCTAGCGGGGGGACGAAACACCGGGGAGCTGTTTTTT. It translates to CASSLAGGRNTGELFF. J is TRBJ2-2 and V is TRBV6-2 or TRBV6-3, with 11 bases that match TRBD2. This CDR3 has 16 residues. V shed 9 bases and J 2 bases; nucleotides not matched to a gene: 8. CDR1 and CDR2 (germline): MNHEY, SVGEGT.

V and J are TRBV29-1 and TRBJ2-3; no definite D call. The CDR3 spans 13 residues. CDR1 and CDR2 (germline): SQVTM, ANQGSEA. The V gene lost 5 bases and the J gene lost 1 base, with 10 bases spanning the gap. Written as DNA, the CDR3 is TGCAGCGTTCAGCAGGATCGCACAGATACGCAGTATTTT. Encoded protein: CSVQQDRTDTQYF.